The rows below give T cell receptor beta chains drawn from one sample of a study of control samples from healthy donors and cancer patients. Repertoires were generated with immunoSEQ multiplex PCR, while TCRdb's copy carries only in-frame clones and drops some. This sample has around 180,000 clones; about nine tenths occur once, and the top ten carry around 2%. Source material: blood. The receptors were sampled from a woman aged 40 to 50 in good health. Each CDR3 is given with its conserved first and last residue. The D gene is left open where the match is weak. Not every row has a clone size; where given, it reads once, few, many or a size class.

D gene: -
J gene: TRBJ2-5
clone size: -
V gene: TRBV29-1
CDR3 protein: CSVAGETQYF
CDR3 DNA: TGCAGCGTTGCCGGGGAGACCCAGTACTTC

D gene: TRBD2
J gene: TRBJ2-3
clone size: -
V gene: TRBV4-1
CDR3 protein: CASSQETSGGGDTQYF
CDR3 DNA: TGCGCCAGCAGCCAAGAAACTAGCGGGGGTGGAGATACGCAGTATTTT

D gene: TRBD2
J gene: TRBJ2-1
clone size: -
V gene: TRBV6-5
CDR3 protein: CASSYSGGSYNEQFF
CDR3 DNA: TGTGCCAGCAGTTATAGCGGGGGGTCCTACAATGAGCAGTTCTTC

D gene: TRBD2
J gene: TRBJ2-1
clone size: -
V gene: TRBV19
CDR3 protein: CASSIEAGGRRVNEQFF
CDR3 DNA: TGTGCCAGTAGTATAGAAGCGGGGGGCCGACGCGTCAATGAGCAGTTCTTC

D gene: TRBD2
J gene: TRBJ2-1
clone size: -
V gene: TRBV11-3
CDR3 protein: CASSLDGTSAYNEQFF
CDR3 DNA: TGTGCCAGCAGCTTAGATGGGACTAGCGCCTACAATGAGCAGTTCTTC

D gene: -
J gene: TRBJ2-5
clone size: -
V gene: TRBV19
CDR3 protein: CASSTRGTQYF
CDR3 DNA: TGTGCCAGTAGTACCCGTGGGACCCAGTACTTC

D gene: -
J gene: TRBJ2-7
clone size: once
V gene: TRBV11-2
CDR3 protein: CASSLAGTYEQYF
CDR3 DNA: TGTGCCAGCAGCTTGGCGGGTACCTACGAGCAGTACTTC

D gene: -
J gene: TRBJ2-1
clone size: -
V gene: TRBV6-5
CDR3 protein: CASSYSPIEEQFF
CDR3 DNA: TGTGCCAGCAGTTACTCTCCTATAGAGGAGCAGTTCTTC

D gene: -
J gene: TRBJ1-6
clone size: -
V gene: TRBV2
CDR3 protein: CASSEDPGATGPLHF
CDR3 DNA: TGTGCCAGCAGTGAGGACCCGGGTGCTACAGGGCCCCTCCACTTT

D gene: TRBD1
J gene: TRBJ2-7
clone size: few
V gene: TRBV28
CDR3 protein: CASSSAEGGVYEQYF
CDR3 DNA: TGTGCCAGCAGTTCGGCCGAAGGGGGCGTTTACGAGCAGTACTTC

D gene: -
J gene: TRBJ2-7
clone size: once
V gene: TRBV28
CDR3 protein: CASSGTDGTYEQYF
CDR3 DNA: TGTGCCAGCAGTGGTACGGACGGTACCTACGAGCAGTACTTC

D gene: TRBD1
J gene: TRBJ2-3
clone size: -
V gene: TRBV5-1
CDR3 protein: CASSWDRRTDTQYF
CDR3 DNA: TGCGCCAGCAGCTGGGACAGACGCACAGATACGCAGTATTTT

D gene: -
J gene: TRBJ1-2
clone size: -
V gene: TRBV12-2
CDR3 protein: CASRLVTVRVSPHYGYTF
CDR3 DNA: TGTGCAAGTCGCTTGGTGACGGTCAGGGTCTCTCCCCACTATGGCTACACCTTC

D gene: -
J gene: TRBJ2-7
clone size: -
V gene: TRBV11-2
CDR3 protein: CASRAEGGARLEQYF
CDR3 DNA: TGTGCCAGCAGAGCGGAGGGGGGAGCACGACTGGAGCAGTACTTC

D gene: -
J gene: TRBJ1-2
clone size: -
V gene: TRBV28
CDR3 protein: CASSFTGGYTF
CDR3 DNA: TGTGCCAGCAGTTTTACGGGTGGCTACACCTTC

D gene: TRBD1
J gene: TRBJ1-1
clone size: -
V gene: TRBV5-1
CDR3 protein: CASSPDRFSEAFF
CDR3 DNA: TGCGCCAGCAGCCCGGACAGGTTTTCTGAAGCTTTCTTT

D gene: -
J gene: TRBJ1-3
clone size: -
V gene: TRBV7-9
CDR3 protein: CASRTGSGNTIYF
CDR3 DNA: TGTGCCAGCAGAACGGGCTCTGGAAACACCATATATTTT

D gene: -
J gene: TRBJ2-1
clone size: -
V gene: TRBV5-6
CDR3 protein: CASSLVGEQFF
CDR3 DNA: TGTGCCAGCAGCTTGGTCGGTGAGCAGTTCTTC

D gene: TRBD1
J gene: TRBJ1-2
clone size: -
V gene: TRBV19
CDR3 protein: CASSIMTGGNYGYTF
CDR3 DNA: TGTGCCAGTAGTATTATGACAGGGGGTAACTATGGCTACACCTTC

D gene: -
J gene: TRBJ1-1
clone size: -
V gene: TRBV3-1/TRBV3-2
CDR3 protein: CASSQDSRGWDSTPDEAFF
CDR3 DNA: TGTGCCAGCAGCCAAGATAGTCGGGGCTGGGACTCTACCCCGGATGAAGCTTTCTTT

D gene: TRBD2
J gene: TRBJ2-2
clone size: -
V gene: TRBV5-1
CDR3 protein: CASSPSGGRYTGELFF
CDR3 DNA: TGCGCCAGCAGCCCAAGCGGGGGCCGTTACACCGGGGAGCTGTTTTTT

D gene: -
J gene: TRBJ2-3
clone size: -
V gene: TRBV15
CDR3 protein: CATSDPTYTQYF
CDR3 DNA: TGTGCCACCAGCGACCCGACTTATACGCAGTATTTT

D gene: TRBD1
J gene: TRBJ1-6
clone size: -
V gene: TRBV13
CDR3 protein: CASSLEGTVGNSPLHF
CDR3 DNA: TGTGCCAGCAGCTTAGAGGGGACAGTAGGAAATTCACCCCTCCACTTT

D gene: -
J gene: TRBJ2-3
clone size: -
V gene: TRBV7-9
CDR3 protein: CASSPQRAQGADTQYF
CDR3 DNA: TGTGCCAGCAGCCCCCAGCGGGCCCAGGGCGCAGATACGCAGTATTTT

D gene: TRBD2
J gene: TRBJ2-1
clone size: -
V gene: TRBV7-6
CDR3 protein: CASSSRSSGGRNEQFF
CDR3 DNA: TGTGCCAGCAGCTCCCGTTCTAGCGGGGGTAGAAATGAGCAGTTCTTC

D gene: TRBD1
J gene: TRBJ2-5
clone size: -
V gene: TRBV5-1
CDR3 protein: CASSLAGTEGETQYF
CDR3 DNA: TGCGCCAGCAGCTTGGCCGGGACAGAAGGAGAGACCCAGTACTTC

D gene: -
J gene: TRBJ1-5
clone size: -
V gene: TRBV5-1
CDR3 protein: CASSDTGTADYYSNQPQHF
CDR3 DNA: TGCGCCAGCAGCGACACCGGGACGGCGGACTACTATAGCAATCAGCCCCAGCATTTT

D gene: TRBD1
J gene: TRBJ2-6
clone size: -
V gene: TRBV18
CDR3 protein: CASSPGQFSSGANVLTF
CDR3 DNA: TGTGCCAGCTCGCCGGGACAGTTTTCCTCAGGGGCCAACGTCCTGACTTTC

D gene: -
J gene: TRBJ2-3
clone size: once
V gene: TRBV5-5
CDR3 protein: CASSRGSLTDTQYF
CDR3 DNA: TGTGCCAGCAGCAGGGGATCCCTCACAGATACGCAGTATTTT

D gene: -
J gene: TRBJ2-5
clone size: -
V gene: TRBV7-2
CDR3 protein: CASSLSLLVGQETQYF
CDR3 DNA: TGTGCCAGCAGCTTAAGTCTCCTAGTGGGGCAAGAGACCCAGTACTTC

D gene: -
J gene: TRBJ2-4
clone size: -
V gene: TRBV16
CDR3 protein: CASSQSRVAKNIQYF
CDR3 DNA: TGTGCCAGCAGCCAATCAAGGGTCGCCAAAAACATTCAGTACTTC

D gene: -
J gene: TRBJ2-7
clone size: -
V gene: TRBV5-1
CDR3 protein: CASSLGDSPYEQYF
CDR3 DNA: TGCGCCAGCAGCTTGGGCGACAGTCCATACGAGCAGTACTTC

D gene: -
J gene: TRBJ1-6
clone size: -
V gene: TRBV9
CDR3 protein: CASSVDLAASPLHF
CDR3 DNA: TGTGCCAGCAGCGTAGATTTGGCGGCCTCACCCCTCCACTTT

D gene: -
J gene: TRBJ1-3
clone size: few
V gene: TRBV5-1
CDR3 protein: CASSLGEVASGNTIYF
CDR3 DNA: TGCGCCAGCAGCTTGGGCGAGGTTGCCTCTGGAAACACCATATATTTT

D gene: -
J gene: TRBJ1-1
clone size: -
V gene: TRBV19
CDR3 protein: CASSPRGGNTEAFF
CDR3 DNA: TGTGCCAGTAGTCCGCGAGGGGGGAACACTGAAGCTTTCTTT

D gene: TRBD1
J gene: TRBJ1-2
clone size: once
V gene: TRBV29-1
CDR3 protein: CSATSGTAGGYTF
CDR3 DNA: TGCAGCGCGACCTCCGGGACAGCGGGTGGCTACACCTTC

D gene: -
J gene: TRBJ2-5
clone size: -
V gene: TRBV7-2
CDR3 protein: CASSLDKKTQYF
CDR3 DNA: TGTGCCAGCAGCTTGGACAAGAAGACCCAGTACTTC

D gene: -
J gene: TRBJ2-1
clone size: -
V gene: TRBV4-1
CDR3 protein: CASSQDSGGLWNEQFF
CDR3 DNA: TGCGCCAGCAGCCAAGACTCCGGGGGCCTATGGAATGAGCAGTTCTTC

D gene: -
J gene: TRBJ1-2
clone size: once
V gene: TRBV27
CDR3 protein: CASSFSGQVSYTF
CDR3 DNA: TGTGCCAGCAGTTTTTCGGGACAAGTGTCCTACACCTTC

D gene: TRBD2
J gene: TRBJ2-1
clone size: -
V gene: TRBV9
CDR3 protein: CASSVGGSGSSLGYNEQFF
CDR3 DNA: TGTGCCAGCAGCGTAGGAGGTAGCGGGTCGTCCCTTGGCTACAATGAGCAGTTCTTC

D gene: TRBD2
J gene: TRBJ2-1
clone size: -
V gene: TRBV29-1
CDR3 protein: CSVRGSSGGPQRNEQFF
CDR3 DNA: TGCAGCGTTAGGGGCTCTAGCGGGGGGCCTCAAAGGAATGAGCAGTTCTTC

D gene: -
J gene: TRBJ2-7
clone size: -
V gene: TRBV18
CDR3 protein: CASSPKDYEQYF
CDR3 DNA: TGTGCCAGCTCACCAAAGGACTACGAGCAGTACTTC

D gene: -
J gene: TRBJ2-5
clone size: -
V gene: TRBV5-1
CDR3 protein: CASSLRAGTEETQYF
CDR3 DNA: TGCGCCAGCAGCCTTCGGGCGGGGACAGAAGAGACCCAGTACTTC

D gene: -
J gene: TRBJ2-2
clone size: -
V gene: TRBV5-1
CDR3 protein: CASSLLDRGTGELFF
CDR3 DNA: TGCGCCAGCAGCTTACTCGATCGAGGCACCGGGGAGCTGTTTTTT

D gene: -
J gene: TRBJ1-5
clone size: -
V gene: TRBV4-1
CDR3 protein: CASSQDRGQPQHF
CDR3 DNA: TGCGCCAGCAGCCAAGATAGAGGTCAGCCCCAGCATTTT

D gene: -
J gene: TRBJ2-1
clone size: -
V gene: TRBV2
CDR3 protein: CASSEMGWSSYNEQFF
CDR3 DNA: TGTGCCAGCAGTGAAATGGGATGGAGCTCCTACAATGAGCAGTTCTTC

D gene: -
J gene: TRBJ2-6
clone size: -
V gene: TRBV3-1/TRBV3-2
CDR3 protein: CASSHASVGTGSGANVLTF
CDR3 DNA: TGTGCCAGCAGCCATGCCTCGGTAGGGACCGGCTCTGGGGCCAACGTCCTGACTTTC

D gene: -
J gene: TRBJ1-4
clone size: -
V gene: TRBV5-1
CDR3 protein: CASSLGRENEKLFF
CDR3 DNA: TGCGCCAGCAGCTTGGGCAGAGAGAATGAAAAACTGTTTTTT

D gene: -
J gene: TRBJ1-1
clone size: -
V gene: TRBV10-1
CDR3 protein: CASSGDGGEAFF
CDR3 DNA: TGCGCCAGCAGTGGGGATGGCGGTGAAGCTTTCTTT

D gene: -
J gene: TRBJ2-3
clone size: -
V gene: TRBV7-7
CDR3 protein: CASSDNRAGDTQYF
CDR3 DNA: TGTGCCAGCAGCGACAACAGGGCGGGAGATACGCAGTATTTT

D gene: TRBD2
J gene: TRBJ2-1
clone size: -
V gene: TRBV10-3
CDR3 protein: CASQRGSYNEQFF
CDR3 DNA: TGTGCCAGCCAGCGGGGGTCCTACAATGAGCAGTTCTTC

D gene: TRBD2
J gene: TRBJ2-7
clone size: -
V gene: TRBV18
CDR3 protein: CASSRAGVGEQYF
CDR3 DNA: TGTGCCAGCTCACGAGCGGGGGTGGGCGAGCAGTACTTC

D gene: -
J gene: TRBJ1-1
clone size: -
V gene: TRBV19
CDR3 protein: CASSIDAGPAKAEAFF
CDR3 DNA: TGTGCCAGTAGTATAGATGCCGGGCCGGCGAAGGCTGAAGCTTTCTTT

D gene: -
J gene: TRBJ2-7
clone size: once
V gene: TRBV28
CDR3 protein: CASSLGGIYEQYF
CDR3 DNA: TGTGCCAGCAGTTTAGGGGGAATCTACGAGCAGTACTTC

D gene: -
J gene: TRBJ1-4
clone size: few
V gene: TRBV9
CDR3 protein: CASSGGRAGEKLFF
CDR3 DNA: TGTGCCAGCAGTGGGGGAAGGGCAGGGGAAAAACTGTTTTTT

D gene: TRBD1
J gene: TRBJ1-3
clone size: -
V gene: TRBV5-1
CDR3 protein: CASSGTGKAGNTIYF
CDR3 DNA: TGCGCCAGCAGCGGGACAGGGAAAGCTGGAAACACCATATATTTT

D gene: TRBD1
J gene: TRBJ1-3
clone size: -
V gene: TRBV7-6
CDR3 protein: CASSLRQGHSGNTIYF
CDR3 DNA: TGTGCCAGCAGCTTAAGACAGGGTCACTCTGGAAACACCATATATTTT

D gene: TRBD1
J gene: TRBJ1-2
clone size: -
V gene: TRBV19
CDR3 protein: CASSDRGNANYGYTF
CDR3 DNA: TGTGCCAGTAGTGACAGGGGTAATGCTAACTATGGCTACACCTTC

D gene: -
J gene: TRBJ1-1
clone size: -
V gene: TRBV2
CDR3 protein: CASRRGILDTEAFF
CDR3 DNA: TGTGCCAGCAGGAGAGGGATATTAGACACTGAAGCTTTCTTT

D gene: -
J gene: TRBJ1-5
clone size: -
V gene: TRBV6-5
CDR3 protein: CASSYSMRQPQHF
CDR3 DNA: TGTGCCAGCAGTTACTCGATGAGGCAGCCCCAGCATTTT